Sequencing of this TCR beta chain was carried out in a study of cytomegalovirus exposure and HLA in healthy donors. Study observations and caveats: Earlier results showed most TCR beta V segments being productive about 90% or about 30% of the time. Researchers reported from a later analysis that most CMV-associated TCR beta chains appeared HLA-restricted.

The PCR ran on 60 Vbeta and 13 Jbeta primers. Repertoires were generated with immunoSEQ multiplex PCR, while TCRdb's copy carries only in-frame clones and drops some. Here the sample spans about 140,000 clones, approximately 71% being singletons. Though nominally healthy at sampling, donors likely had unrecorded immune exposures. This clone has a single count. Its antigen is not identified. Input material: PBMCs. The receptor comes from a woman in her forties or fifties in good health and CMV-seronegative.

CDR3 residues: CASSSLRASSYEQYF. CDR3 sequence (DNA): TGTGCCAGCAGCTCCCTCAGGGCCAGTTCCTACGAGCAGTACTTC. The chain couples TRBV11-1 to TRBJ2-7; D might be TRBD1 (5 bases). The CDR3 is 15 residues long. Germline V gene lookup returns CDR1 SGHAT and CDR2 FQDESV (reference sequence). With 4 bases removed from V and 1 base from J, the gap between germline ends came to 14 bases.